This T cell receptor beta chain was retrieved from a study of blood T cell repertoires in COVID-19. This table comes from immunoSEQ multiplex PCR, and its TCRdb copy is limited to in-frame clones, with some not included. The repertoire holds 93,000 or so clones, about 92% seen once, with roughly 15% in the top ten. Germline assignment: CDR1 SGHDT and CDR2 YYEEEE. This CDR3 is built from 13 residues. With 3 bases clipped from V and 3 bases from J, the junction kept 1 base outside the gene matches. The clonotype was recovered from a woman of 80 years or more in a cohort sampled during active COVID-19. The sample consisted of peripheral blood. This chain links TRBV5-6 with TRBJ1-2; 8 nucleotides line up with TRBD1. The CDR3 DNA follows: TGTGCCAGCAGCTCGACAGGGGACTATGGCTACACCTTC. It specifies CASSSTGDYGYTF.